The clone carrying this TCR beta chain has more than one count but fewer than ten. Original analysis: Reference gene primer amplification gave nucleated cell count estimates. Clones were read by immunoSEQ multiplex PCR, and TCRdb kept only the in-frame ones, dropping some. V, J and clone size are taken as reported in that table, and D and trimming were inferred from the DNA itself. The table shows under 250,000 clones, with 80% to 85% occurring only once. This record belongs to a study of blood T cell repertoires in COVID-19. About the research overall: Acute and convalescent COVID-19 samples came from the United States, Italy and Spain. In each case, the material was cDNA or gDNA derived from T cells, B-cell-depleted T cells, or PBMCs.

In germline, CDR1 is SGHTA, CDR2 FQGNSA. V shed 5 bases and J 4 bases; nucleotides not matched to a gene: 11. The CDR3 loop spans 18 amino acids. The sample was peripheral blood. The sequence was obtained from a woman aged 55-70 years who had recovered from COVID-19. The chain is built from TRBV7-2 and TRBJ2-6, with TRBD2 identical over 10 bases. The CDR3 loop is CASSPRGAGGLGANVLTF. CDR3 in DNA: TGTGCCAGCAGCCCCCGCGGAGCGGGGGGGCTCGGGGCCAACGTCCTGACTTTC.